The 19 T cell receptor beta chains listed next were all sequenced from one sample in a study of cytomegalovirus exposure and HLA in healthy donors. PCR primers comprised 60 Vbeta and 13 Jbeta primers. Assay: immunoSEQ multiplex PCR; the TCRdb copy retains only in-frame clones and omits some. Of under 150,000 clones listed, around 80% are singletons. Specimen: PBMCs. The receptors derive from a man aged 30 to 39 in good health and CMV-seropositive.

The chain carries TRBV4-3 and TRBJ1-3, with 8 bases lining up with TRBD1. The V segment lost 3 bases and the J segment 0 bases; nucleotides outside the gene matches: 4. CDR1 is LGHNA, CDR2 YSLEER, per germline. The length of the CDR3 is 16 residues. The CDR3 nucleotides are TGCGCCAGCAGCCAGGGACAGGCGAACTCTGGAAACACCATATATTTT. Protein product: CASSQGQANSGNTIYF.

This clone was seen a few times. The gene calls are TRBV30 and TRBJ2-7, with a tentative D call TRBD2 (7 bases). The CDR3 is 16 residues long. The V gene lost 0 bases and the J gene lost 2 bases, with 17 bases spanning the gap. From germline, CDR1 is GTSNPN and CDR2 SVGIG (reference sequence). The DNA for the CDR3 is TGTGCCTGGAGTGTAAAGTTGCGGGGGCTCCCCTACGAGCAGTACTTC. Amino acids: CAWSVKLRGLPYEQYF.

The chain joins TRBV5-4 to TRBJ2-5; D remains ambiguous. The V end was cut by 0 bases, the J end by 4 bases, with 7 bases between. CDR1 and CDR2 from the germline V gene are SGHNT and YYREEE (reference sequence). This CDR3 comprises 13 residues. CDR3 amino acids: CASSLGGPETQYF. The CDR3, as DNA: TGTGCCAGCAGCTTGGGCGGTCCAGAGACCCAGTACTTC.

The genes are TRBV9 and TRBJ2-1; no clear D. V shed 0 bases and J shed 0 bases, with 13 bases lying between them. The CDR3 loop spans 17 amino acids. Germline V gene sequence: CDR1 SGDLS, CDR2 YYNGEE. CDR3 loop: CASSVGIAVSSYNEQFF. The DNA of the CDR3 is TGTGCCAGCAGCGTAGGGATAGCAGTCAGCTCCTACAATGAGCAGTTCTTC.

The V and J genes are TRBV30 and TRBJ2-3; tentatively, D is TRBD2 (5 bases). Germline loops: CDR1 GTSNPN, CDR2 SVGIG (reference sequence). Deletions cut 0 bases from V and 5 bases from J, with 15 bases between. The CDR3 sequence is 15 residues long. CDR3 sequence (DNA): TGTGCCTGGAGTGTGGGCAGGCGGGCTTTAGATACGCAGTATTTT. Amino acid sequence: CAWSVGRRALDTQYF.

This CDR3 is CASSLRSGRHTGELFF. The DNA of the CDR3 is TGCGCCAGCAGCTTGCGTAGCGGGAGACACACCGGGGAGCTGTTTTTT. The genes are TRBV5-1 and TRBJ2-2, with 9 bases identical to TRBD2. CDR1 SGHRS and CDR2 YFSETQ come from the germline V gene. With 1 base clipped from V and 3 bases from J, the junction kept 4 bases outside the gene matches. The CDR3 loop spans 16 amino acids.

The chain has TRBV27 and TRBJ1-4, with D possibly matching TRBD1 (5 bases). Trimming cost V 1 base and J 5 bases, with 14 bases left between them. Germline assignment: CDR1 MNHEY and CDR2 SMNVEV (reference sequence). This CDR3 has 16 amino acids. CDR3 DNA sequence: TGTGCCAGCAGTTTATTTGCGTGGCAGGGAAATGAAAAACTGTTTTTT. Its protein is CASSLFAWQGNEKLFF.

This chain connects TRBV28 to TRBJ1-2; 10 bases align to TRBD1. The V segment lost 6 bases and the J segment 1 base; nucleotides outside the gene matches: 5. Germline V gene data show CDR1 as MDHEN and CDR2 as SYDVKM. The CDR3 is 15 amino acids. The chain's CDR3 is CASSFRDRGNYGYTF. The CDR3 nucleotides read TGTGCCAGCAGCTTTAGGGACAGGGGTAACTATGGCTACACCTTC.

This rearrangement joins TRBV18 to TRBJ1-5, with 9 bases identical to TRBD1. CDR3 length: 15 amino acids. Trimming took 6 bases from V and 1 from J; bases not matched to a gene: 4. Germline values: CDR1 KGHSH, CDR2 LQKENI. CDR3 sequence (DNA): TGTGCCAGCTCCCAGGGACAGGGCAGCAATCAGCCCCAGCATTTT. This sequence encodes CASSQGQGSNQPQHF.

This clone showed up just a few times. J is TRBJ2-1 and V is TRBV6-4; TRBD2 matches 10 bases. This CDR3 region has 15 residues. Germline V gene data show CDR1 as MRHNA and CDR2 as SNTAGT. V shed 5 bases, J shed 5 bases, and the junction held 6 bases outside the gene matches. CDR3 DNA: TGTGCCAGCAGTTCGGCTAGCGGGAGTAACAATGAGCAGTTCTTC. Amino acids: CASSSASGSNNEQFF.

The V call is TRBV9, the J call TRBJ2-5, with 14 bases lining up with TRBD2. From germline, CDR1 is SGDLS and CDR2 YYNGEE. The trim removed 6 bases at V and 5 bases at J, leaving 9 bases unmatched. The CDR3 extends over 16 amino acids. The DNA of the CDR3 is TGTGCCAGCACCATGACTAGCGGGGGGGCCGGGGAGACCCAGTACTTC. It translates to CASTMTSGGAGETQYF.

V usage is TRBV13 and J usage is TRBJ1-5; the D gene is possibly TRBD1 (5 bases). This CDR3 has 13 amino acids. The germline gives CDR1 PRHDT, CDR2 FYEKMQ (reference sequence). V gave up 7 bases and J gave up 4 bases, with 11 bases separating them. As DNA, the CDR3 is TGTGCCAGCACTCGGGGGGTGAATCAGCCCCAGCATTTT. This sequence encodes CASTRGVNQPQHF. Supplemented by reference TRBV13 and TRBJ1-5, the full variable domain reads AAGVIQSPRHLIKEKRETATLKCYPIPRHDTVYWYQQGPGQDPQFLISFYEKMQSDKGSIPDRFSAQQFSDYHSELNMSSLELGDSALYFCASTRGVNQPQHFGDGTRLSIL.

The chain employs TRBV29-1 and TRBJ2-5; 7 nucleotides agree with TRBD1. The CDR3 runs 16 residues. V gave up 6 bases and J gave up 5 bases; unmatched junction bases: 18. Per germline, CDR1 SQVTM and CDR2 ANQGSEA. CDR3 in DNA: TGCAGCGTAGATATGGTGATCGGGACAGACCTCGAGACCCAGTACTTC. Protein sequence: CSVDMVIGTDLETQYF.

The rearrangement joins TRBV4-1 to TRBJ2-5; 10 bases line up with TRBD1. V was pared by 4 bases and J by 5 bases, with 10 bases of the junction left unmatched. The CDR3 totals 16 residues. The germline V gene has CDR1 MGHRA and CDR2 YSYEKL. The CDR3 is CASSRRQGAVAETQYF. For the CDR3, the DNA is TGCGCCAGCAGCCGTCGACAGGGGGCTGTTGCGGAGACCCAGTACTTC.

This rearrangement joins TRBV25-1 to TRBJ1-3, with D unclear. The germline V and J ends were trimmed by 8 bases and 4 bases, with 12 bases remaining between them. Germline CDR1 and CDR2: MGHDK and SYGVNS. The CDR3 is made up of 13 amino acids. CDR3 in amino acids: CASRQPSGNTIYF. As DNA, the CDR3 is TGTGCCAGCCGACAACCTTCGGGAAACACCATATATTTT.

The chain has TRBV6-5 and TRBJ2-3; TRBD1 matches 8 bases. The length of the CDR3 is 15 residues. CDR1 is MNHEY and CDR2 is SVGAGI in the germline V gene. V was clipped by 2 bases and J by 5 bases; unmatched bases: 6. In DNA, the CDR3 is TGTGCCAGCAGTTACGGGACAGGCCCACTAGATACGCAGTATTTT. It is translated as CASSYGTGPLDTQYF.

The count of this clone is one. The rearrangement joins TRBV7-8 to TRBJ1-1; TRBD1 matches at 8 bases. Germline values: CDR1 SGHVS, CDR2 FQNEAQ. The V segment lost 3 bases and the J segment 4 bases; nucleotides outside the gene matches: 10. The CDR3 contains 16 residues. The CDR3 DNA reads TGTGCCAGCAGCTTCTGGACAGGGCGGGTGGCCACTGAAGCTTTCTTT. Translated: CASSFWTGRVATEAFF.

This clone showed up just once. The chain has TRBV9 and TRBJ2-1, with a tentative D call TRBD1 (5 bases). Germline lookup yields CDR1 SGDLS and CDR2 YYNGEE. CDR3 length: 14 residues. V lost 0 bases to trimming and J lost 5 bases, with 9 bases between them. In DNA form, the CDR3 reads TGTGCCAGCAGCGTAGGGGGCAGTAACAATGAGCAGTTCTTC. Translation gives CASSVGGSNNEQFF.

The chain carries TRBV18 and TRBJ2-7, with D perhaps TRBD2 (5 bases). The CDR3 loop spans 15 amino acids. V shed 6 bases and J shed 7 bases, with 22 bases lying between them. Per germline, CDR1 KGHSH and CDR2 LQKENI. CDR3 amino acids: CASSSRIESTGEQYF. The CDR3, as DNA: TGTGCCAGCTCGAGTCGAATTGAGTCGACGGGGGAGCAGTACTTC.